These 6 T cell receptor beta chains originate from one sample sequenced in a study of cytomegalovirus exposure and HLA in healthy donors. With 60 Vbeta and 13 Jbeta primers, the PCR was carried out. Clones were sequenced by immunoSEQ multiplex PCR, and TCRdb holds only the in-frame ones, with some missing. This sample has 150,000 to 200,000 clones, with 75% found just once. What was sequenced was PBMCs. Every receptor here comes from a man aged 18 to 30 in good health and CMV-seropositive.

The V call is TRBV7-2, the J call TRBJ2-1; D not certain. The V and J ends lost 5 bases and 10 bases respectively, with 12 bases between them. The CDR3 spans 12 residues. Germline-derived CDR1 and CDR2 are SGHTA and FQGNSA. This chain's CDR3 is CASSLTVLEQFF. The CDR3 coding sequence is TGTGCCAGCAGCCTAACGGTGCTAGAGCAGTTCTTC.

V usage is TRBV28 and J usage is TRBJ1-5, with 10 bases that match TRBD1. J lost 5 bases, V lost 3 bases, and 7 bases had no gene match. From germline, CDR1 is MDHEN and CDR2 SYDVKM. CDR3 size: 16 residues. CDR3 in DNA: TGTGCCAGCAGTTTGGGGGGACAGGGGAACCATCAGCCCCAGCATTTT. Encoded protein: CASSLGGQGNHQPQHF.

This rearrangement joins TRBV6-1 to TRBJ2-2; perhaps TRBD1 as D (5 bases). Germline lookup yields CDR1 MNHNS and CDR2 SASEGT. The CDR3 has 13 amino acids. V was pared by 11 bases and J by 2 bases, with 12 bases between. The CDR3 loop is CAERQGNTGELFF. The CDR3, as DNA: TGTGCCGAACGGCAGGGAAACACCGGGGAGCTGTTTTTT.

This clone has just a few counts. The chain has TRBV7-9 and TRBJ1-4; D may be TRBD1 (5 bases). The V end lost 6 bases, the J end lost 5 bases, and 13 bases lay between the germline ends. The CDR3 length is 14 residues. Germline values: CDR1 SEHNR, CDR2 FQNEAQ (reference sequence). The CDR3 DNA reads as TGTGCCAGCAGTGTAGGGGCCATGAATGAAAAACTGTTTTTT. It encodes CASSVGAMNEKLFF.

In its sample, this clone was seen once. The chain employs TRBV27 and TRBJ2-1; a possible D gene is TRBD2 (6 bases). V lost 6 bases and J lost 4, with 13 bases in between. The germline gives CDR1 MNHEY, CDR2 SMNVEV (reference sequence). The CDR3 is made up of 14 amino acids. In nucleotides, the CDR3 is TGTGCCAGCAGCGCGGGACTTACGTACAATGAGCAGTTCTTC. This gives the protein CASSAGLTYNEQFF.

This clone has only one observation. V and J are TRBV4-2 and TRBJ2-7, with no clear D. Germline V gene lookup returns CDR1 LGHNA and CDR2 YNFKEQ. V was clipped by 1 base and J by 2 bases, with 12 bases between them. This CDR3 has 15 amino acids. The CDR3 nucleotides read TGTGCCAGCAGCCAAGTCTCCGGTACTACCTACGAGCAGTACTTC. Translating gives CASSQVSGTTYEQYF.